The clone carrying this T cell receptor beta chain appeared once. This CDR3 is also generated by other DNA sequences in the sample. Only in-frame clones appear in the TCRdb table, and some are missing; sequencing was by immunoSEQ multiplex PCR. The data show some 110,000 clones, about 87% seen once. This record belongs to a study of blood T cell repertoires in COVID-19. V was pared by 0 bases and J by 8 bases, with 0 bases of the junction left unmatched. The V gene's germline CDR1 is SGHDT and CDR2 YYEEEE. The CDR3 covers 13 residues. The chain recombines TRBV5-6 with TRBJ2-1; the match to TRBD2 covers 9 bases. This TCR was sampled from a man between 50 and 59 years old with acute or convalescent COVID-19. The source material was peripheral blood. CDR3 sequence: CASSLGTSDEQFF. CDR3 nucleotide sequence: TGTGCCAGCAGCTTGGGGACTAGCGATGAGCAGTTCTTC. The variable domain in full, with the rest retrieved from reference TRBV5-6 and TRBJ2-1, is DAGVTQSPTHLIKTRGQQVTLRCSPKSGHDTVSWYQQALGQGPQFIFQYYEEEERQRGNFPDRFSGHQFPNYSSELNVNALLLGDSALYLCASSLGTSDEQFFGPGTRLTVL.